This is a list of T cell receptor beta chains from one sample in a study of blood T cell repertoires in COVID-19. Here immunoSEQ multiplex PCR was the method, and the copy in TCRdb shows in-frame clones only, minus some. The table lists about 92,000 clones, approximately 70% of them singletons. The sequenced material came from peripheral blood. These receptors were collected from an older woman in a cohort sampled during active or convalescent COVID-19. CDR3s include the opening cysteine and the closing phenylalanine or tryptophan. D genes are given only for firm matches. A row's size may be missing; if present it is once, few, many or a size class.

d_call: .
v_call: TRBV18
clone_size: once
j_call: TRBJ1-4
cdr3_nt: TGTGCCAGCTCACCGGACAGAGTGAATGAAAAACTGTTTTTT
cdr3_aa: CASSPDRVNEKLFF

d_call: .
v_call: TRBV14
clone_size: .
j_call: TRBJ2-5
cdr3_nt: TGTGCCAGCAGCCCACTACTCGATGGCCAAGAGACCCAGTACTTC
cdr3_aa: CASSPLLDGQETQYF

d_call: .
v_call: TRBV18
clone_size: few
j_call: TRBJ2-5
cdr3_nt: TGTGCCAGCTCACCTCCGGGTCTCCAAGAGACCCAGTACTTC
cdr3_aa: CASSPPGLQETQYF

d_call: TRBD2
v_call: TRBV5-4
clone_size: few
j_call: TRBJ2-1
cdr3_nt: TGTGCCAGCAGCGTGGGACTAGCGGGGGGGCAGGATGAGCAGTTCTTC
cdr3_aa: CASSVGLAGGQDEQFF

d_call: TRBD2
v_call: TRBV4-2
clone_size: .
j_call: TRBJ2-1
cdr3_nt: TGTGCCAGCAGCCCCTACCAACTAGCGGGGGGGCTCAATGAGCAGTTCTTC
cdr3_aa: CASSPYQLAGGLNEQFF

d_call: .
v_call: TRBV2
clone_size: .
j_call: TRBJ2-2
cdr3_nt: TGTGCCAGCAGGCCCCTCGGGGTCCTCACCGGGGAGCTGTTTTTT
cdr3_aa: CASRPLGVLTGELFF

d_call: TRBD2
v_call: TRBV7-9
clone_size: once
j_call: TRBJ2-5
cdr3_nt: TGTGCCAGCAGCACCCGGGGGGGCCGAGAGACCCAGTACTTC
cdr3_aa: CASSTRGGRETQYF

d_call: TRBD2
v_call: TRBV9
clone_size: .
j_call: TRBJ2-3
cdr3_nt: TGTGCCAGCAGCGTAGCACTAGCGGGGTTAACAGATACGCAGTATTTT
cdr3_aa: CASSVALAGLTDTQYF

d_call: .
v_call: TRBV5-1
clone_size: few
j_call: TRBJ1-1
cdr3_nt: TGCGCCAGCAGCTTGGCAGGGAACACTGAAGCTTTCTTT
cdr3_aa: CASSLAGNTEAFF

d_call: .
v_call: TRBV2
clone_size: .
j_call: TRBJ2-7
cdr3_nt: TGTGCCAGCAGTGATCGGGGTACCTACGAGCAGTACTTC
cdr3_aa: CASSDRGTYEQYF

d_call: .
v_call: TRBV7-8
clone_size: once
j_call: TRBJ1-1
cdr3_nt: TGTGCCAGCAGCTTAGTTCGCACTGAAGCTTTCTTT
cdr3_aa: CASSLVRTEAFF

d_call: TRBD1
v_call: TRBV28
clone_size: .
j_call: TRBJ2-7
cdr3_nt: TGTGCCAGCAGTACCGGGACAGGGTGGGAGCAGTACTTC
cdr3_aa: CASSTGTGWEQYF

d_call: .
v_call: TRBV3-1/TRBV3-2
clone_size: many
j_call: TRBJ2-1
cdr3_nt: TGTGCCAGCAGCCAAGATCTAGTTGACGGAGAGCAGTTCTTC
cdr3_aa: CASSQDLVDGEQFF

d_call: .
v_call: TRBV5-1
clone_size: .
j_call: TRBJ2-3
cdr3_nt: TGCGCCAGCAGCTTAAGCTTATTAACTAGCACAGATACGCAGTATTTT
cdr3_aa: CASSLSLLTSTDTQYF

d_call: .
v_call: TRBV6-6
clone_size: once
j_call: TRBJ1-3
cdr3_nt: TGTGCCAGCAGTTACGGTAGATCTGGAAACACCATATATTTT
cdr3_aa: CASSYGRSGNTIYF

d_call: .
v_call: TRBV5-1
clone_size: .
j_call: TRBJ2-1
cdr3_nt: TGCGCCAGCAGCTTCGTCGCAACTTCCTACAATGAGCAGTTCTTC
cdr3_aa: CASSFVATSYNEQFF

d_call: TRBD1
v_call: TRBV10-3
clone_size: .
j_call: TRBJ2-7
cdr3_nt: TGTGCCATCAGTGATATAGTAGTCGAGGACAGGAACTACGAGCAGTACTTC
cdr3_aa: CAISDIVVEDRNYEQYF

d_call: .
v_call: TRBV29-1
clone_size: .
j_call: TRBJ1-1
cdr3_nt: TGCAGCGTCGTAGGGGGTTATAACACTGAAGCTTTCTTT
cdr3_aa: CSVVGGYNTEAFF

d_call: .
v_call: TRBV5-1
clone_size: few
j_call: TRBJ1-2
cdr3_nt: TGCGCCAGCAGCTTAAACAGGGACGGCTACACCTTC
cdr3_aa: CASSLNRDGYTF

d_call: TRBD1
v_call: TRBV7-3
clone_size: .
j_call: TRBJ2-3
cdr3_nt: TGTGCCAGCAGCTTAGACGGGACAGGGGGGATAGATACGCAGTATTTT
cdr3_aa: CASSLDGTGGIDTQYF

d_call: TRBD2
v_call: TRBV5-1
clone_size: once
j_call: TRBJ2-5
cdr3_nt: TGCGCCAGCGCGCTAGCGGGGCAAGAGACCCAGTACTTC
cdr3_aa: CASALAGQETQYF

d_call: .
v_call: TRBV5-1
clone_size: .
j_call: TRBJ2-5
cdr3_nt: TGCGCCAGCAGCTTGGGCAGGCAAGAGACCCAGTACTTC
cdr3_aa: CASSLGRQETQYF

d_call: TRBD1
v_call: TRBV19
clone_size: .
j_call: TRBJ1-5
cdr3_nt: TGTGCCAGTAGCCCGGACAGGCGGGGAAGTCGCAATCAGCCCCAGCATTTT
cdr3_aa: CASSPDRRGSRNQPQHF

d_call: .
v_call: TRBV6-5
clone_size: .
j_call: TRBJ1-1
cdr3_nt: TGTGCCAGCAGTTTTGGACATCTGAACACTGAAGCTTTCTTT
cdr3_aa: CASSFGHLNTEAFF

d_call: .
v_call: TRBV11-1
clone_size: .
j_call: TRBJ2-7
cdr3_nt: TGTGCCAGCAGCTTGGTCAGGGGGGATACCTACGAGCAGTACTTC
cdr3_aa: CASSLVRGDTYEQYF

d_call: .
v_call: TRBV4-3
clone_size: .
j_call: TRBJ2-7
cdr3_nt: TGCGCCAGCAGCCATCGGGCCGGGACCTACGAGCAGTACTTC
cdr3_aa: CASSHRAGTYEQYF

d_call: .
v_call: TRBV7-2
clone_size: once
j_call: TRBJ2-5
cdr3_nt: TGTGCCAGCAGCTTATATGGGGAGCAAGAGACCCAGTACTTC
cdr3_aa: CASSLYGEQETQYF

d_call: .
v_call: TRBV7-2
clone_size: .
j_call: TRBJ1-5
cdr3_nt: TGTGCCAGCAGCTCACAGGGATTGAGCAATCAGCCCCAGCATTTT
cdr3_aa: CASSSQGLSNQPQHF

d_call: TRBD1
v_call: TRBV19
clone_size: .
j_call: TRBJ2-5
cdr3_nt: TGTGCCAGTACCGACCAGAGACAGGGGAAGAAGGGCGTACAAGAGACCCAGTACTTC
cdr3_aa: CASTDQRQGKKGVQETQYF